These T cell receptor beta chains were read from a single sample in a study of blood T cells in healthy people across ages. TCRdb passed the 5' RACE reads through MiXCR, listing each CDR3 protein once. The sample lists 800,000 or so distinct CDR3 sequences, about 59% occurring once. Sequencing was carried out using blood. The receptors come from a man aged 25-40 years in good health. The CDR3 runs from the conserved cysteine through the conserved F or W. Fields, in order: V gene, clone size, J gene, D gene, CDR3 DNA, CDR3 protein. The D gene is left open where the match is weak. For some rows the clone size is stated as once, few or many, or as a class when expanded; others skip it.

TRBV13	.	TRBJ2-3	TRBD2	TGTGCCAGCAGCCAGTGGACTAGGAGCACAGATACGCAGTATTTT	CASSQWTRSTDTQYF
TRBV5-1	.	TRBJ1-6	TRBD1	TGCGCCAGCAGCTCGGACAGGGAGATTTCACCCCTCCACTTT	CASSSDREISPLHF
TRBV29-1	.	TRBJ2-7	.	TGCAGCGTTGAAGATGGAGATTCAATTTACGAGCAGTACTTC	CSVEDGDSIYEQYF
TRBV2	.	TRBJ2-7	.	TGTGCCAGCAGTGCACCCGGGCCCCAGTCGGGCGAGCAGTACTTC	CASSAPGPQSGEQYF
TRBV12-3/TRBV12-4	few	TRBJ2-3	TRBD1	TGTGCCAGCAGTTTAGCAACTACGGACAGGGGCACAGATACGCAGTATTTT	CASSLATTDRGTDTQYF
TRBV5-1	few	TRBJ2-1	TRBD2	TGCGCCAGCGCGGGGGGGAGCTCCTACAATGAGCAGTTCTTC	CASAGGSSYNEQFF
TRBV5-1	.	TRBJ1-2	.	TGCGCCAGCAGCATCCGAGCAGGGCTCAACTATGGCTACACCTTC	CASSIRAGLNYGYTF
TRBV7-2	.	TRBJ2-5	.	TGTGCCAGCAGCCTAGGTCGTTCCCAAGAGGCCCAGTACTTC	CASSLGRSQEAQYF
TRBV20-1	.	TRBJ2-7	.	TGCAGTGCTGGGGACTTGAGCTCCTACAACGAGCAGTACTTC	CSAGDLSSYNEQYF
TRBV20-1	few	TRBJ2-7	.	TGCAGTGCTAGGCGCGGGGCCACCTACGAGCAGTACTTC	CSARRGATYEQYF
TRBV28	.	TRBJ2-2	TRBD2	TGTGCCAGCAGCTTAGCGGGAATCGCGAACACCGGGGAGCTGTTTTTT	CASSLAGIANTGELFF
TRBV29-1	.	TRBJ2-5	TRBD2	TGCAGCGTTGAAGGGGTTCAGAGCGGGGGGAATGGGGAGACCCAGTACTTC	CSVEGVQSGGNGETQYF
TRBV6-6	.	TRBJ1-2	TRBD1	TGTGCCAGCAGGAGGGATCAGGGGGCAGGAGCTAACTATGGCTACACCTTC	CASRRDQGAGANYGYTF
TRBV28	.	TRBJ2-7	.	TGTGCCAGCAGTGGGTGGGAGCAGTACTTC	CASSGWEQYF
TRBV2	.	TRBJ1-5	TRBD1	TGTGCCAGCAGCCAGACAGGGTATCTTGGGCCCCAGCATTTT	CASSQTGYLGPQHF
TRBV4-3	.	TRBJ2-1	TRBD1	TGCGCCAGCAGCCAAGTCTGGGACAGGGGAAATGAGCAGTTCTTC	CASSQVWDRGNEQFF
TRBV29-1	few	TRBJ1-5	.	TGCAGCGTTGAAGATGGCGATCAGCCCCAGCATTTT	CSVEDGDQPQHF
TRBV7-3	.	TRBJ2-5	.	TGTGCCAGCAGCTTAGGGTGGGCTGCCAGTACGGAGACCCAGTACTTC	CASSLGWAASTETQYF
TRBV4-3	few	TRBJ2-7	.	TGCGCCAGCAGCCAAGATCGGACAGAGGCCTCCTACGAGCAGTACTTC	CASSQDRTEASYEQYF
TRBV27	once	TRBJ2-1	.	TGTGCCAGCAGTGTAACAGTTTACAATGAGCAGTTCTTC	CASSVTVYNEQFF
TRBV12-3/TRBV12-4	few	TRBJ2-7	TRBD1	TGTGCCAGCAGGGAAGGACAGGGGACCTACGAGCAGTACTTC	CASREGQGTYEQYF
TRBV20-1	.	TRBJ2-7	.	TGCAGTGCTCCCTGGGACGTCTCCTACGAGCAGTACTTC	CSAPWDVSYEQYF
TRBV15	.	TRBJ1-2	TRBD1	TGTGCCACCAGCAGGGACCTTTCAGGGGGCTGGGGCTACACCTTC	CATSRDLSGGWGYTF
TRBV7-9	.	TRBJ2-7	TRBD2	TGTGCCAGCAGCTTAGGGTCCGGGCGGGGGTCATCCTACGAGCAGTACTTC	CASSLGSGRGSSYEQYF
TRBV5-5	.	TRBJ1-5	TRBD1	TGTGCCAGCAGCATGAACAGGGGGGGGGATCAGCCCCAGCATTTT	CASSMNRGGDQPQHF
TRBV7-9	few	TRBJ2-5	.	TGTGCCAGCAGCTTAGAGGCGTGGTTGGAGACCCAGTACTTC	CASSLEAWLETQYF
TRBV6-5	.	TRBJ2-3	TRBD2	TGTGCCAGCAGTCCGGGACTAGCAGCCCCAGATACGCAGTATTTT	CASSPGLAAPDTQYF
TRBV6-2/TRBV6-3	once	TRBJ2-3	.	TGTGCCAGCAGTTATCTGGCGCGGGATACGCAGTATTTT	CASSYLARDTQYF
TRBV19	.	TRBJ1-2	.	TGTGCCAGTAGGATTGAACCAGCATATGGCTACACCTTC	CASRIEPAYGYTF
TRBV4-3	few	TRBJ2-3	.	TGCGCCAGCAGCCAAGAAGAGGGAGATACGCAGTATTTT	CASSQEEGDTQYF
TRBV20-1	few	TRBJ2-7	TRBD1	TGCAGTGCTAGAGGCGGACAGGGAGCGTCCTACGAGCAGTACTTC	CSARGGQGASYEQYF
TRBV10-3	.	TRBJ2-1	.	TGTGCCATCACCCCTAGCGAAGGGGAGCAGTTCTTC	CAITPSEGEQFF
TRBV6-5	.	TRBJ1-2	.	TGTGCCAGCAGTTACGGGGGGCAGTACTATGGCTACACCTTC	CASSYGGQYYGYTF
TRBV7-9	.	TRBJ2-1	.	TGTGCCAGCAGTCGGGACTTCACTGAGCAGTTCTTC	CASSRDFTEQFF
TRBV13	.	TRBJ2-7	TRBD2	TGTGCCAGCAGCTGGGGGACTAGCGGGTCCTACGAGCAGTACTTC	CASSWGTSGSYEQYF
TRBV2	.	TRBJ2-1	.	TGTGCCAGCAGTGAACGGACAGCATACAATGAGCAGTTCTTC	CASSERTAYNEQFF
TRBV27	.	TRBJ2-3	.	TGTGCCAGCAGCTCTCCTGCAGGCCTTAGCACAGATACGCAGTATTTT	CASSSPAGLSTDTQYF
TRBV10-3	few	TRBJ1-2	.	TGTGCCATCAGTGAGTCGACACATTATGGCTACACCTTC	CAISESTHYGYTF
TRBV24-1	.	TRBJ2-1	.	TGTGCCACCAGTGATGAAAGCGGCTACAATGAGCAGTTCTTC	CATSDESGYNEQFF
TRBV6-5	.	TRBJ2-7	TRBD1	TGTGCCAGCAGTCTCGGGACAGCGACTGCGAAGTACTTC	CASSLGTATAKYF
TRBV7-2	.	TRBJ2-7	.	TGTGCCAGCAGCGATATAGGAACCTACGAGCAGTACTTC	CASSDIGTYEQYF
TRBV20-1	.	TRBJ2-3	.	TGCAGTGCTAGCCGGGACGTTGGCACAGATACGCAGTATTTT	CSASRDVGTDTQYF
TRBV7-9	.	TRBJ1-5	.	TGTTCCAGCAGCTTTTGGGATCAGCCCCAGCATTTT	CSSSFWDQPQHF
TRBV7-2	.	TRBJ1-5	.	TGTGCCAGCAGCTTAGAACCGGGAGTGAGAAATCAGCCCCAGCATTTT	CASSLEPGVRNQPQHF
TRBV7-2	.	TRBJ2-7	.	TGTGCCAGCAGCCCTACCCCTCGACTTTACGAGCAGTACTTC	CASSPTPRLYEQYF
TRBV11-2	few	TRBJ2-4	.	TGTGCCAGCAGCTTAGGGCGGGGTCCTCAGTACTTC	CASSLGRGPQYF
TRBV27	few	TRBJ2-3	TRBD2	TGTGCCAGCAGTCCCGTAGCGGGGGCCCCAGATACGCAGTATTTT	CASSPVAGAPDTQYF
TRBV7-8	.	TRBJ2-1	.	TGTGCCAGCGGAAAGAGAGGGGGGGCACTAACAAACAATGAGCAGTTCTTC	CASGKRGGALTNNEQFF
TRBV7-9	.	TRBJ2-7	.	TGTGCCAGCAGCCTGGGTGAGGAGGATTACGAGCAGTACTTC	CASSLGEEDYEQYF